The 32 T cell receptor beta chains presented below share a single source sample, sequenced in a study of T cell responses to AZD1222 COVID-19 vaccine. Libraries were prepared by immunoSEQ multiplex PCR; TCRdb keeps only in-frame clonotypes and omits some of them. The sample lists some 150,000 clones, approximately 88% occurring once. Sequenced material: peripheral blood, taken on day 0 of MenACWY control vaccination. Source of these receptors: an adult in good health.

This chain joins TRBV4-2 and TRBJ2-4; 7 nucleotides agree with TRBD2. Germline assignment: CDR1 LGHNA and CDR2 YNFKEQ. The ends lost 8 bases at V and 1 base at J; junction bases unmatched: 8. The length of the CDR3 is 15 residues. DNA of the CDR3: TGTGCCAGCTCCGAACTAGCGTTGGCCAAAAACATTCAGTACTTC. Protein: CASSELALAKNIQYF.

The genes are TRBV6-6 and TRBJ2-7, with a weak D call TRBD2 (5 bases). Trimming stripped 2 bases from V and 6 bases from J, with 20 bases between. The CDR3 extends over 16 amino acids. Germline-derived CDR1 and CDR2 are MNHNY and SVGAGI (reference sequence). The CDR3 loop is CASSYAPREWSGEQYF. In DNA form, the CDR3 reads TGTGCCAGCAGTTACGCCCCCCGGGAATGGTCTGGCGAGCAGTACTTC.

The chain has TRBV4-2 and TRBJ1-1, with unresolved D. The CDR3 is 12 residues long. Germline CDR1 is LGHNA and CDR2 is YNFKEQ. V gave up 0 bases and J gave up 11 bases, with 10 bases separating them. CDR3 DNA: TGTGCCAGCAGCCAAGAAATGGAGATGGCTTTCTTT. Protein sequence: CASSQEMEMAFF.

V gene TRBV4-3 combines with J gene TRBJ2-3; 11 nucleotides line up with TRBD2. CDR1 LGHNA and CDR2 YSLEER come from the germline V gene. V dropped 4 bases and J dropped 4; count of bases not matched to a gene: 4. The length of the CDR3 is 15 residues. The CDR3 spells CASSLSGGAADTQYF. Here the CDR3 DNA reads TGCGCCAGCAGCCTTAGCGGGGGGGCAGCAGATACGCAGTATTTT.

The V and J genes are TRBV5-1 and TRBJ1-5, with a weak D call TRBD1 (6 bases). Trimming took 4 bases from V and 6 from J, leaving 17 bases between them. Germline V gives CDR1 SGHRS, CDR2 YFSETQ. This CDR3 region has 15 residues. This CDR3 reads CASSPEGGLGQPQHF. Here the CDR3 DNA reads TGCGCCAGCAGCCCTGAAGGGGGTTTGGGTCAGCCCCAGCATTTT.

The CDR3 DNA is TGTGCCACCAGCAGAGCTGGGTACGAGCAGTACTTC. This encodes CATSRAGYEQYF. V gene TRBV15 combines with J gene TRBJ2-7; no reliable D call. Trimming shortened V by 1 base and J by 4 bases, and 5 bases separated the two germline ends. Germline V CDR1 and CDR2: LNHNV, YYDKDF (reference sequence). CDR3 length equals 12 residues. The variable domain in full, with the rest retrieved from reference TRBV15 and TRBJ2-7, is DAMVIQNPRYQVTQFGKPVTLSCSQTLNHNVMYWYQQKSSQAPKLLFHYYDKDFNNEADTPDNFQSRRPNTSFCFLDIRSPGLGDTAMYLCATSRAGYEQYFGPGTRLTVT.

This sequence joins TRBV19 and TRBJ1-5; TRBD1 is a possible D gene (5 bases). The CDR3 spans 14 residues. Germline V gene data show CDR1 as LNHDA and CDR2 as SQIVND (reference sequence). Deletions cut 5 bases from V and 4 bases from J, with 12 bases between. The CDR3 spells CASSSVGVNQPQHF. Here the CDR3 DNA reads TGTGCCAGTAGTTCGGTAGGGGTTAATCAGCCCCAGCATTTT.

This chain connects TRBV4-3 to TRBJ1-6; 9 bases fit TRBD1. V gave up 3 bases and J gave up 9 bases; unmatched junction bases: 6. The germline CDR1 and CDR2 sequences are LGHNA and YSLEER. CDR3 length equals 15 residues. The DNA for the CDR3 is TGCGCCAGCAGCCAGCACGGACAGGGGAGTTCACCCCTCCACTTT. Protein sequence: CASSQHGQGSSPLHF.

This chain links TRBV18 with TRBJ1-4; weak D call: TRBD1 (6 bases). Germline V lookup: CDR1 KGHSH, CDR2 LQKENI. This CDR3 is 15 amino acids long. V was cut by 3 bases and J by 7 bases, with 15 bases left in between. CDR3 in DNA: TGTGCCAGCTCACCGAGGGGGGCAGTAGGTGAAAAACTGTTTTTT. Translating it yields CASSPRGAVGEKLFF.

This clone showed up just once. V gene TRBV7-3 combines with J gene TRBJ2-1; D tentatively fits TRBD1 or TRBD2 (5 bases each). Germline-derived CDR1 and CDR2 are SGHTA and FQGTGA. V was trimmed by 4 bases and J by 0 bases, leaving 7 bases between them. The CDR3 loop spans 14 amino acids. The CDR3 sequence is CASSSGTSYNEQFF. In DNA, the CDR3 is TGTGCCAGCAGCTCCGGGACCTCCTACAATGAGCAGTTCTTC.

The chain is built from TRBV28 and TRBJ2-7; 7 bases are shared with TRBD1. Germline assignment: CDR1 MDHEN and CDR2 SYDVKM. V lost 5 bases to trimming and J lost 2 bases; unmatched junction nucleotides: 6. The CDR3 consists of 14 residues. The CDR3 region has the DNA TGTGCCAGCAGTGCGCCTGGACAGGCCTACGAGCAGTACTTC. Its protein is CASSAPGQAYEQYF.

The chain uses TRBV5-1 and TRBJ1-1; TRBD1 is a possible D gene (6 bases). V was trimmed by 4 bases and J by 4 bases, leaving 8 bases between them. This CDR3 region has 12 residues. Germline values: CDR1 SGHRS, CDR2 YFSETQ. The CDR3 sequence is CASSTQGTEAFF. As DNA, the CDR3 is TGCGCCAGCAGCACACAGGGCACTGAAGCTTTCTTT.

This clone was observed a handful of times. This chain joins TRBV3-1 (or the pseudogene TRBV3-2) and TRBJ1-4, with unresolved D. Germline V gene lookup returns CDR1 LGHDT and CDR2 YNNKEL (reference sequence). The CDR3 sequence is 14 residues long. V lost 4 bases and J lost 5, with 11 bases in between. CDR3 amino acids: CASSPHSQNEKLFF. The CDR3 nucleotides read TGTGCCAGCAGCCCACACAGCCAAAATGAAAAACTGTTTTTT.

The chain employs TRBV10-3 and TRBJ2-7; 13 bases align to TRBD2. The V gene's germline CDR1 is ENHRY and CDR2 SYGVKD. V trimming: 4 bases; J trimming: 2 bases; junction bases outside the gene matches: 8. This CDR3 contains 17 residues. CDR3 residues: CAISAMGLAGKAYEQYF. The DNA for the CDR3 is TGTGCCATCAGTGCTATGGGACTAGCGGGGAAGGCCTACGAGCAGTACTTC.

This clone appeared once. CDR3 in amino acids: CASSQVTGGAHEQFF. The CDR3, as DNA: TGCGCCAGCAGCCAGGTCACCGGGGGGGCCCATGAGCAGTTCTTC. The chain joins TRBV4-3 to TRBJ2-1, with 8 bases matching TRBD2. V lost 3 bases, J lost 8 bases, and 9 bases stayed unmatched. The CDR3 is 15 amino acids. Germline V gives CDR1 LGHNA, CDR2 YSLEER.

The V call is TRBV7-3, the J call TRBJ2-1; 11 bases agree with TRBD2. The CDR3 runs 16 residues. CDR1 and CDR2 (germline): SGHTA, FQGTGA. Unmatched junction bases numbered 6, after V lost 2 bases and J lost 6 bases. CDR3 protein: CASSLDPSGGINEQFF. Written as DNA, the CDR3 is TGTGCCAGCAGCTTAGATCCTAGCGGGGGGATCAATGAGCAGTTCTTC.

The V and J genes are TRBV6-5 and TRBJ1-2; D perhaps matches TRBD1 (5 bases). Trimming left V 6 bases short and J 13 bases short, with 24 bases between. The CDR3 has 14 residues. CDR1 and CDR2 from the germline V gene are MNHEY and SVGAGI. CDR3 in DNA: TGTGCCAGCAGCGTTTCGATGTGGCAGGGTGAGTCCACCTTC. Translated: CASSVSMWQGESTF.

The chain uses TRBV6-5 and TRBJ1-2; D call uncertain. In germline, CDR1 is MNHEY, CDR2 SVGAGI. CDR3 length equals 13 residues. V dropped 6 bases and J dropped 6 bases, with 14 bases sitting between them. The CDR3 bases are TGTGCCAGCAGGGCCCCGGAGCGGGATGGCTACACCTTC. This encodes CASRAPERDGYTF.

This rearrangement joins TRBV5-1 to TRBJ1-1; D remains ambiguous. V was pared by 5 bases and J by 0 bases, with 8 bases between. The CDR3 runs 13 residues. Germline-derived CDR1 and CDR2 are SGHRS and YFSETQ. In DNA form, the CDR3 reads TGCGCCAGCAGTAGGAATCTGAACACTGAAGCTTTCTTT. It encodes CASSRNLNTEAFF.

This chain uses TRBV7-2 with TRBJ2-1; a possible D gene is TRBD2 (6 bases). With 2 bases removed from V and 0 bases from J, the gap between germline ends came to 11 bases. The germline gives CDR1 SGHTA, CDR2 FQGNSA. The CDR3 covers 16 residues. The CDR3, as DNA: TGTGCCAGCAGCTTATTTGCGGGAAACTCCTACAATGAGCAGTTCTTC. Its translation: CASSLFAGNSYNEQFF. The full variable domain, in which reference TRBV7-2 and TRBJ2-1 provide the parts outside the CDR3, is GAGVSQSPSNKVTEKGKDVELRCDPISGHTALYWYRQSLGQGLEFLIYFQGNSAPDKSGLPSDRFSAERTGGSVSTLTIQRTQQEDSAVYLCASSLFAGNSYNEQFFGPGTRLTVL.

This clone has a single count. Other DNA sequences within the sample encode an identical CDR3. This chain joins TRBV24-1 and TRBJ2-5; D call uncertain. V lost 4 bases and J lost 1, with 9 bases in between. The CDR3 is made up of 14 amino acids. Germline CDR1 KGHDR, CDR2 SFDVKD. CDR3 loop: CATSDLGSQETQYF. CDR3 in DNA: TGTGCCACCAGTGACCTGGGTAGCCAAGAGACCCAGTACTTC.

With regard to this clone: The junction differs from germline at one of its ends, possibly a read error. V and J are TRBV5-8 and TRBJ1-1; possibly TRBD1 for D (5 bases). Germline V CDR1 and CDR2: SGHTS, YDEGEE. The length of the CDR3 is 14 residues. The CDR3 loop reads CASSLLAGNTKAFF. The CDR3 coding sequence is TGTGCCAGCAGCTTGCTGGCAGGGAACACTAAAGCTTTCTTT.

The V call is TRBV19, the J call TRBJ1-2, with D perhaps matching TRBD1 (5 bases). Germline-derived CDR1 and CDR2 are LNHDA and SQIVND (reference sequence). Trimming shortened V by 3 bases and J by 4 bases, and 15 bases separated the two germline ends. CDR3 size: 15 residues. The CDR3 sequence is CASSIRQGGGYGYTF. CDR3 DNA sequence: TGTGCCAGTAGTATCCGGCAGGGAGGCGGCTATGGCTACACCTTC.

The genes are TRBV7-2 and TRBJ1-4, with TRBD1 matching over 7 bases. From germline, CDR1 is SGHTA and CDR2 FQGNSA. J lost 8 bases, V lost 5 bases, and 8 bases had no gene match. The CDR3 is 14 residues long. The CDR3 sequence is CASSADRVGEKLFF. The CDR3 DNA sequence: TGTGCCAGCAGCGCCGACAGGGTGGGAGAAAAACTGTTTTTT.

The genes are TRBV7-9 and TRBJ1-4; the D is unclear. The CDR3 sequence is 15 residues long. V was clipped by 5 bases and J by 5 bases, with 15 bases between them. Per the germline V gene, CDR1 is SEHNR and CDR2 is FQNEAQ (reference sequence). CDR3: CASSKQMGPNEKLFF. The DNA for the CDR3 is TGTGCCAGCAGCAAACAAATGGGTCCGAATGAAAAACTGTTTTTT.

The J gene is TRBJ2-2, the V gene TRBV7-3; D might be TRBD1 or TRBD2, each matching 5 bases. Trimming removed 5 bases at V and 6 bases at J, with 16 bases between. This CDR3 has 15 amino acids. CDR1 and CDR2 from the germline V gene are SGHTA and FQGTGA. This chain's CDR3 is CASSTSGTAAGELFF. The DNA for the CDR3 is TGTGCCAGCAGCACCTCCGGGACCGCGGCCGGGGAGCTGTTTTTT.

CDR3 residues: CASSQGVGPKATEAFF. The DNA of the CDR3 is TGTGCCAGCAGCCAAGGGGTGGGTCCTAAGGCCACTGAAGCTTTCTTT. V is TRBV4-2 and J is TRBJ1-1; D unresolved. The CDR3 has 16 amino acids. With 1 base removed from V and 4 bases from J, the gap between germline ends came to 16 bases. Germline-derived CDR1 and CDR2 are LGHNA and YNFKEQ.

The chain employs TRBV5-4 and TRBJ1-1; possibly TRBD1 for D (6 bases). This CDR3 has 16 residues. V lost 2 bases and J 1 base, leaving 15 bases between the germline ends. From germline, CDR1 is SGHNT and CDR2 YYREEE (reference sequence). The CDR3 DNA reads as TGTGCCAGCAGCTTCCGGGACACCAAAACGAACACTGAAGCTTTCTTT. It encodes CASSFRDTKTNTEAFF.

This chain connects TRBV15 to TRBJ1-6, with 7 nucleotides matching TRBD1. With 3 bases clipped from V and 4 bases from J, the junction kept 9 bases outside the gene matches. Per germline, CDR1 LNHNV and CDR2 YYDKDF (reference sequence). This CDR3 has 17 residues. CDR3 protein: CATSSDRQGGYNSPLHF. CDR3 in DNA: TGTGCCACCAGCAGCGACCGACAGGGAGGATATAATTCACCCCTCCACTTT.

This clone was recorded a few times. J is TRBJ2-5 and V is TRBV6-1; the match to TRBD2 covers 8 bases. The CDR3 loop spans 13 amino acids. V lost 4 bases, J lost 4 bases, and 2 bases stayed unmatched. Germline V gene sequence: CDR1 MNHNS, CDR2 SASEGT. The CDR3 DNA reads as TGTGCCAGCAGTGGAGCGGGGGTAGAGACCCAGTACTTC. Translation gives CASSGAGVETQYF.

The rearrangement uses TRBV2 and TRBJ1-2, with D unclear. The germline gives CDR1 SNHLY, CDR2 FYNNEI. The CDR3 runs to 12 residues. V was pared by 2 bases and J by 8 bases, with 9 bases between. The CDR3 loop reads CASSEWASGYTF. For the CDR3, the DNA is TGTGCCAGCAGTGAATGGGCAAGCGGCTACACCTTC.

CDR3: CASRGLGRDEQYF. The CDR3 coding sequence is TGTGCCAGTAGGGGGCTGGGCCGGGACGAGCAGTACTTC. The chain carries TRBV19 and TRBJ2-7; tentative D call: TRBD1 (5 bases). Germline V gives CDR1 LNHDA, CDR2 SQIVND (reference sequence). Trimming stripped 6 bases from V and 5 bases from J, with 14 bases between. CDR3 length: 13 residues.